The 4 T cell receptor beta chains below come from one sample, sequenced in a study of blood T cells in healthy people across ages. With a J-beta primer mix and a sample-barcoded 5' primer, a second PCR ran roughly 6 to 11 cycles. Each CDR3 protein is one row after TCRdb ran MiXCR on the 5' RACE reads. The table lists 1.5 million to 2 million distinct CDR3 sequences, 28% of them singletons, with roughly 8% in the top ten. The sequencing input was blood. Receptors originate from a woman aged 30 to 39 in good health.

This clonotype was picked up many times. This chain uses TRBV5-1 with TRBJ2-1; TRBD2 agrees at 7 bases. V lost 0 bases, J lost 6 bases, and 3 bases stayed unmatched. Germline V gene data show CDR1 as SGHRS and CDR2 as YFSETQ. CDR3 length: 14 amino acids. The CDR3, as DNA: TGCGCCAGCAGCTTGGATGGGGGGGTCAATGAGCAGTTCTTC. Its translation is CASSLDGGVNEQFF.

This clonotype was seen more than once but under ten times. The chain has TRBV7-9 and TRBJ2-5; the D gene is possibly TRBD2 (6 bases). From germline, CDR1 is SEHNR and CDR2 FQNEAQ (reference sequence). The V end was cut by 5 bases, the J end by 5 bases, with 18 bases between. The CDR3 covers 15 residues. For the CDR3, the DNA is TGTGCCAGCAGCCCGCCGGGACTCCGGGGTGAGACCCAGTACTTC. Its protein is CASSPPGLRGETQYF.

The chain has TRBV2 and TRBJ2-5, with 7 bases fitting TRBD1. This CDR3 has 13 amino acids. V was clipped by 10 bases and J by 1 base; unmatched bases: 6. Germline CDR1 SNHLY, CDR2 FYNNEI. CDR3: CATGQESQETQYF. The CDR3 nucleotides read TGTGCCACCGGACAGGAGAGCCAAGAGACCCAGTACTTC.

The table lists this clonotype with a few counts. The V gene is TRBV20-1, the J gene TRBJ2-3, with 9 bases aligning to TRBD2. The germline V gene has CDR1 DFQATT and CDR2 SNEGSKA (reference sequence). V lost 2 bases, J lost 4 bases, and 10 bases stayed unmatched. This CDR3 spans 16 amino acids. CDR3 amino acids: CSARSLAGQTADTQYF. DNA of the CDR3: TGCAGTGCTAGATCGCTAGCGGGACAAACTGCAGATACGCAGTATTTT.